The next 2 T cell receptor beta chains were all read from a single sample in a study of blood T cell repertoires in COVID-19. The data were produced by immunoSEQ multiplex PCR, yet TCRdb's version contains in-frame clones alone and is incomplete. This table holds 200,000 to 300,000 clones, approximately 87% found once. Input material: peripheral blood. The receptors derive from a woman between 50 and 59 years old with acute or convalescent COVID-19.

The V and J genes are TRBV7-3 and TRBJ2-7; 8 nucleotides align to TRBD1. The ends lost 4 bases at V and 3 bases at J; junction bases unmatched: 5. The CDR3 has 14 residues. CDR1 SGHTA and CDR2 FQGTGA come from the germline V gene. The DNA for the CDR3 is TGTGCCAGCAGCTCCGGACAGGGAGACTACGAGCAGTACTTC. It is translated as CASSSGQGDYEQYF.

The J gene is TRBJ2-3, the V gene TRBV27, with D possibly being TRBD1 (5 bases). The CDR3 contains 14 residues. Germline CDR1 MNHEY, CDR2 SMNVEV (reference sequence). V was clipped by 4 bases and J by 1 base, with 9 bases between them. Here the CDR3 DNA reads TGTGCCAGCAGTTCTTGGGGCGGCACAGATACGCAGTATTTT. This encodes CASSSWGGTDTQYF.